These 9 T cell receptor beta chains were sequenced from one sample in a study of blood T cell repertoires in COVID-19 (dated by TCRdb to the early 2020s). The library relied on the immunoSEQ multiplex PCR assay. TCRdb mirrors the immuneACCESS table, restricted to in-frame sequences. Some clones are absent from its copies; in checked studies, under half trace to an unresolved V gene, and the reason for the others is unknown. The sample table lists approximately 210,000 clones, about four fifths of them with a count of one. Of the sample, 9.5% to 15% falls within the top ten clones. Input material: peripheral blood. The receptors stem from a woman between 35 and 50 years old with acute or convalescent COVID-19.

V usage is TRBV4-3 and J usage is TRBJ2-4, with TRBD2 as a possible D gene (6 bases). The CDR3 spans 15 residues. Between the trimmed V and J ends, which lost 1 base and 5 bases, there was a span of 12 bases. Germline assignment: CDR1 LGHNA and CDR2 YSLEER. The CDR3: CASSQGYASENIQYF. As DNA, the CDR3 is TGCGCCAGCAGCCAAGGATATGCTAGCGAAAACATTCAGTACTTC.

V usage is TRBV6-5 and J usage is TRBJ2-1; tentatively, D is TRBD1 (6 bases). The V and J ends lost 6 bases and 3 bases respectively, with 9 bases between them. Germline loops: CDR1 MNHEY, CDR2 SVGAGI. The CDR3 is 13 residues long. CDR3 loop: CASRWTVYNEQFF. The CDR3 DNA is TGTGCCAGCAGATGGACAGTCTACAATGAGCAGTTCTTC.

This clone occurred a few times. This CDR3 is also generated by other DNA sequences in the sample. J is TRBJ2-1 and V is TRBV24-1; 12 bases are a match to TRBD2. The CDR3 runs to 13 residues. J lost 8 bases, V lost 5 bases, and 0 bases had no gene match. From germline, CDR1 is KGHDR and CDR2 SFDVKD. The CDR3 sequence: CATSGLAGDEQFF. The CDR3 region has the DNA TGTGCCACCAGTGGACTAGCGGGGGATGAGCAGTTCTTC.

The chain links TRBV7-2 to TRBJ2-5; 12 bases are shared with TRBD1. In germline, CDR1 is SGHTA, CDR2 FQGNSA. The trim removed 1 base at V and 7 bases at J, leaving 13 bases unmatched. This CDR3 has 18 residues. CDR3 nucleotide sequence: TGTGCCAGCAGCTTAGTCCTCGACCGGGACAGGGGGCGCGGGACCCAGTACTTC. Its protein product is CASSLVLDRDRGRGTQYF.

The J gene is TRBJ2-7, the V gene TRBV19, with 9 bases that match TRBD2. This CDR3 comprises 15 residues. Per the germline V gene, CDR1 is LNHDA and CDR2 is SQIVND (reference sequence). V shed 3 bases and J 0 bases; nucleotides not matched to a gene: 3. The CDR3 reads CASSISSGVSYEQYF. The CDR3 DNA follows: TGTGCCAGTAGTATCTCTAGCGGGGTCTCCTACGAGCAGTACTTC.

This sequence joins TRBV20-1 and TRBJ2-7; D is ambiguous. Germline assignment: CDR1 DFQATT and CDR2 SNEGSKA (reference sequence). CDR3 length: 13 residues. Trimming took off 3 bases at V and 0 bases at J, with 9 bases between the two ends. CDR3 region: CSASSDSSYEQYF. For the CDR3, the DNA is TGCAGTGCTAGTTCAGACTCCTCCTACGAGCAGTACTTC.

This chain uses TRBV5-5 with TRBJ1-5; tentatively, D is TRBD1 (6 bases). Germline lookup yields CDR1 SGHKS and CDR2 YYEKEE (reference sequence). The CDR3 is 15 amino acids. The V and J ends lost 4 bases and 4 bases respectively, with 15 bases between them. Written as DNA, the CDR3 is TGTGCCAGCAGCCCCGGGGGGGGGCTTAATCAGCCCCAGCATTTT. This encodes CASSPGGGLNQPQHF.

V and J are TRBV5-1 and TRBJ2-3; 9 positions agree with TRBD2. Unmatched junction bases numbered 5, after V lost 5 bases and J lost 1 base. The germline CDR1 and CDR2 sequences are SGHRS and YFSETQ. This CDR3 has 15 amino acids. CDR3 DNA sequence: TGCGCCAGCAGACCAGAGCGGGGGGGCACAGATACGCAGTATTTT. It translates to CASRPERGGTDTQYF. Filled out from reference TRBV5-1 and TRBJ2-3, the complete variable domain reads KAGVTQTPRYLIKTRGQQVTLSCSPISGHRSVSWYQQTPGQGLQFLFEYFSETQRNKGNFPGRFSGRQFSNSRSEMNVSTLELGDSALYLCASRPERGGTDTQYFGPGTRLTVL.

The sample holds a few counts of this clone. CDR3 protein: CASRAQGAITKNIQYF. CDR3 in DNA: TGTGCCAGCAGGGCACAGGGGGCTATTACCAAAAACATTCAGTACTTC. The chain joins TRBV2 to TRBJ2-4, with 9 bases lining up with TRBD1. The CDR3 sequence is 16 residues long. J gave up 2 bases and V 6 bases, and 8 bases lay outside the gene matches. The germline CDR1 and CDR2 sequences are SNHLY and FYNNEI.